The entry below describes one T cell receptor (beta chain). This sample stems from a study of blood T cell repertoires in COVID-19. The repertoire was sequenced with immunoSEQ multiplex PCR; TCRdb's copy has only in-frame clones and lacks some. The sample includes some 370,000 clones, roughly 90% of them seen just once. The CDR3 has 15 residues. After removal of 1 base from V and 3 bases from J, the junction contained 1 base not matched to a gene. CDR1 is SEHNR and CDR2 is FQNEAQ in the germline V gene (reference sequence). The V gene is TRBV7-9, the J gene TRBJ2-1, with 9 nucleotides matching TRBD2. The TCR comes from a middle-aged man with acute or convalescent COVID-19. Sequencing used peripheral blood. The CDR3 reads CASSLGTSDYNEQFF. In DNA, the CDR3 is TGTGCCAGCAGCTTAGGGACTAGCGACTACAATGAGCAGTTCTTC. Combining the CDR3 with reference TRBV7-9 and TRBJ2-1 gives the whole variable domain DTGVSQNPRHKITKRGQNVTFRCDPISEHNRLYWYRQTLGQGPEFLTYFQNEAQLEKSRLLSDRFSAERPKGSFSTLEIQRTEQGDSAMYLCASSLGTSDYNEQFFGPGTRLTVL.